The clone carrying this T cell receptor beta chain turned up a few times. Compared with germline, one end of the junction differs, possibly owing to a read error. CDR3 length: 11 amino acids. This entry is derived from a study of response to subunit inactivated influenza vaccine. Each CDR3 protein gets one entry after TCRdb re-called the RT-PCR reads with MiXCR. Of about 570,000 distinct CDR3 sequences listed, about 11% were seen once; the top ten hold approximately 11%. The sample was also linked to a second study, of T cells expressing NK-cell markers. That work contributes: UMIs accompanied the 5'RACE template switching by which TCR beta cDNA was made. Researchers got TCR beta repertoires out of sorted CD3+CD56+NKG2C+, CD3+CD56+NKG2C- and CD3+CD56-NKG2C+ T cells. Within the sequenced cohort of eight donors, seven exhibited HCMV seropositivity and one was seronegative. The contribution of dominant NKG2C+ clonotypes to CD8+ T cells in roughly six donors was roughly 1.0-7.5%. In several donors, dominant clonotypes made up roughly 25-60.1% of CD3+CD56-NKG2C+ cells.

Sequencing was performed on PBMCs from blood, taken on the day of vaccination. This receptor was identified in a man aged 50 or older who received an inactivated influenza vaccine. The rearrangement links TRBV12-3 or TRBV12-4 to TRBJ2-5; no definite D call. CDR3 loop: CASSSAATKYF. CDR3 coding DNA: TGTGCCAGCAGCTCGGCCGCGACCAAGTACTTC.